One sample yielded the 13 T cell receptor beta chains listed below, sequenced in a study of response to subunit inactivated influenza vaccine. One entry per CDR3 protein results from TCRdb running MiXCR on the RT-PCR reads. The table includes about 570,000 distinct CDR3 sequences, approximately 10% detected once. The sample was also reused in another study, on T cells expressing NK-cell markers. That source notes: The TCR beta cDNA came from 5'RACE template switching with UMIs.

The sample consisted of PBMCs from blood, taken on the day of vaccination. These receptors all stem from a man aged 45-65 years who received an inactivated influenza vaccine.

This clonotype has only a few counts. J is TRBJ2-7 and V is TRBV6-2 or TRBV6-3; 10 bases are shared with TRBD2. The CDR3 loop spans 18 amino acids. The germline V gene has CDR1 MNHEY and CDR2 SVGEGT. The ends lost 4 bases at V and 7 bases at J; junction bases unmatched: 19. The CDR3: CASSSKFDSGRPPGEQYF. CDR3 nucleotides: TGTGCCAGCAGTTCCAAGTTTGATAGCGGGAGGCCCCCCGGGGAGCAGTACTTC.

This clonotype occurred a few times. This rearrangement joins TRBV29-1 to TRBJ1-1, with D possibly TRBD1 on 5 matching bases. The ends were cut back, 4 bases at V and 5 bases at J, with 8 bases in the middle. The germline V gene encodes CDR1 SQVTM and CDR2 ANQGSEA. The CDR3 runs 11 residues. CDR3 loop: CSVGQGTEAFF. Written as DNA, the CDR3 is TGCAGCGTTGGGCAGGGTACTGAAGCTTTCTTT. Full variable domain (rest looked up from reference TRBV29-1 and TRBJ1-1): SAVISQKPSRDICQRGTSLTIQCQVDSQVTMMFWYRQQPGQSLTLIATANQGSEATYESGFVIDKFPISRPNLTFSTLTVSNMSPEDSSIYLCSVGQGTEAFFGQGTRLTVV.

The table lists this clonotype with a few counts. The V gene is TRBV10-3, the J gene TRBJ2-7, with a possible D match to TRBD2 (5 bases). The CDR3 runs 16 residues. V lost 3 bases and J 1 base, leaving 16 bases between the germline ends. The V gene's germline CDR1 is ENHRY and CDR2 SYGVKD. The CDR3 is CAISERSGGKSYEQYF. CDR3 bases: TGTGCCATCAGTGAACGTTCAGGAGGCAAATCCTACGAGCAGTACTTC.

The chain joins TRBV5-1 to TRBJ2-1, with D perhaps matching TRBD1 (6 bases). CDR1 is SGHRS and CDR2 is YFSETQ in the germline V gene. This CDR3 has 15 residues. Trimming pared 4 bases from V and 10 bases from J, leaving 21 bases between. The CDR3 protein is CASSPGTNSPIEQFF. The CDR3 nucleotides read TGCGCCAGCAGCCCCGGGACAAACTCCCCAATCGAGCAGTTCTTC.

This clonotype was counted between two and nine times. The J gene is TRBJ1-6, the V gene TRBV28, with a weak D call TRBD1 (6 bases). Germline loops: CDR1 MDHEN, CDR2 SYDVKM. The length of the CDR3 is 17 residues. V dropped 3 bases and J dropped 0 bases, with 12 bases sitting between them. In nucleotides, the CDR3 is TGTGCCAGCAGTTTTGACAGGCGGGGCTCCTATAATTCACCCCTCCACTTT. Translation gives CASSFDRRGSYNSPLHF. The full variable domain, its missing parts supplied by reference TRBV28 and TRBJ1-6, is DVKVTQSSRYLVKRTGEKVFLECVQDMDHENMFWYRQDPGLGLRLIYFSYDVKMKEKGDIPEGYSVSREKKERFSLILESASTNQTSMYLCASSFDRRGSYNSPLHFGNGTRLTVT.

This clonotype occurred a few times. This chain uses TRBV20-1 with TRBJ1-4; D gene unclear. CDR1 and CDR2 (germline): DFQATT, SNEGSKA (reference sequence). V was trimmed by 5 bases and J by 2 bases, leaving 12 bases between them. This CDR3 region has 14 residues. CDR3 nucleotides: TGCAGTGCTGTCCACGGGCGGACTAATGAAAAACTGTTTTTT. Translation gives CSAVHGRTNEKLFF.

The CDR3 bases are TGTGCCAGCAGCTCCTACACAGGGAAGAACACCGGGGAGCTGTTTTTT. It codes for CASSSYTGKNTGELFF. The chain uses TRBV5-5 and TRBJ2-2; TRBD1 might be the D (6 bases). Trimming took off 3 bases at V and 1 base at J, with 13 bases between the two ends. The CDR3 contains 16 residues. Germline V gene data show CDR1 as SGHKS and CDR2 as YYEKEE (reference sequence).

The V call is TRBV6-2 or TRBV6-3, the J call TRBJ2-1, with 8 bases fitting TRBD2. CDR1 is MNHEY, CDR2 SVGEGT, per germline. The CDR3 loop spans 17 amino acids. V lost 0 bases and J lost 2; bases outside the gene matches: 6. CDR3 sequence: CASSYSTLAGAYNEQFF. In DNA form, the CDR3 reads TGTGCCAGCAGTTACTCGACCCTAGCGGGCGCCTACAATGAGCAGTTCTTC.

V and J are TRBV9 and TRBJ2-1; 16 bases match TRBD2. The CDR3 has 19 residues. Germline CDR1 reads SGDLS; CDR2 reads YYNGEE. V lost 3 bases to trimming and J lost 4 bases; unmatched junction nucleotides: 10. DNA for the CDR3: TGTGCCAGCAGCGAATCGGGACTAGCGGGAGGGCCGGGGTACAATGAGCAGTTCTTC. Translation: CASSESGLAGGPGYNEQFF.

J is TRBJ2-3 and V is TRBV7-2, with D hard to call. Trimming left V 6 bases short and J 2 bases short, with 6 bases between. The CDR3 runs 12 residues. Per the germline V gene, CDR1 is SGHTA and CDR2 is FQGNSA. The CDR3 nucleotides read TGTGCCAGCAGGACTCTCACAGATACGCAGTATTTT. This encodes CASRTLTDTQYF. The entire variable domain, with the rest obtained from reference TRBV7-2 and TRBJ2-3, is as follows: GAGVSQSPSNKVTEKGKDVELRCDPISGHTALYWYRQSLGQGLEFLIYFQGNSAPDKSGLPSDRFSAERTGGSVSTLTIQRTQQEDSAVYLCASRTLTDTQYFGPGTRLTVL.

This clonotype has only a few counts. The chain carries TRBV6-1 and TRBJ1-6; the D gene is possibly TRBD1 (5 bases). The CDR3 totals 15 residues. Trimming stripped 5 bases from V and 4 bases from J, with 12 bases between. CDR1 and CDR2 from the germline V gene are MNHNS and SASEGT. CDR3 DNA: TGTGCCAGCAGTCCACCGGGACTGTATAATTCACCCCTCCACTTT. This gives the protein CASSPPGLYNSPLHF.

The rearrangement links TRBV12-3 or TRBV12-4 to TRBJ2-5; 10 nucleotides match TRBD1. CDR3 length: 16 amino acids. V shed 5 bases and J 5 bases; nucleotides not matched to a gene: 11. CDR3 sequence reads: CASSPTGTGAGETQYF. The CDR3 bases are TGTGCCAGCAGTCCTACGGGGACAGGGGCTGGTGAGACCCAGTACTTC.

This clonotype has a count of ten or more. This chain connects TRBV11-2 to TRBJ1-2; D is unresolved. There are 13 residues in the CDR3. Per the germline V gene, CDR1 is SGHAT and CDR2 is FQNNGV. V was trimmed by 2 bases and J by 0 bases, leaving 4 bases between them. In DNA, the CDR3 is TGTGCCAGCAGCTTAAACCCTAACTATGGCTACACCTTC. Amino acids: CASSLNPNYGYTF.